The 17 T cell receptor beta chains below all came from one sample that was sequenced in a study of identical twins. Using its own MiXCR run on the 5' RACE reads, TCRdb lists one record per CDR3 protein. Of around 280,000 distinct CDR3 sequences in the sample, under 9.5% are singletons; the top ten hold approximately 2.1%. These same records also appear under a second study, on yellow fever vaccine responses in identical twins.

Sequenced sample: memory (CD45RO+) T cells sorted from blood. The receptor set was obtained from a woman aged 18-29 years in good health.

This clonotype was counted at least ten times. This CDR3 is CASRGLAGAGDTQYF. The CDR3 nucleotides are TGTGCCAGCAGGGGACTAGCGGGAGCTGGAGATACGCAGTATTTT. This chain connects TRBV2 to TRBJ2-3; 14 positions agree with TRBD2. With 6 bases clipped from V and 5 bases from J, the junction kept 4 bases outside the gene matches. This CDR3 region has 15 residues. Germline CDR1 is SNHLY and CDR2 is FYNNEI. Full variable domain (missing parts from reference TRBV2 and TRBJ2-3): EPEVTQTPSHQVTQMGQEVILRCVPISNHLYFYWYRQILGQKVEFLVSFYNNEISEKSEIFDDQFSVERPDGSNFTLKIRSTKLEDSAMYFCASRGLAGAGDTQYFGPGTRLTVL.

This clonotype was found many times. The genes are TRBV10-3 and TRBJ2-1, with 10 bases lining up with TRBD2. This CDR3 comprises 19 residues. CDR1 and CDR2 (germline): ENHRY, SYGVKD. The trim removed 2 bases at V and 0 bases at J, leaving 10 bases unmatched. CDR3 in DNA: TGTGCCATCAGTGAGAGAGCTAGCGGGAGCCCGAGCTCCTACAATGAGCAGTTCTTC. Protein product: CAISERASGSPSSYNEQFF.

V and J are TRBV27 and TRBJ2-3; 11 positions match TRBD2. V lost 2 bases and J lost 5; bases outside the gene matches: 12. The length of the CDR3 is 18 residues. From germline, CDR1 is MNHEY and CDR2 SMNVEV (reference sequence). The CDR3 bases are TGTGCCAGCAGTTTAAGGGTGATAGCGGGAGGGCCTCAAGATACGCAGTATTTT. It codes for CASSLRVIAGGPQDTQYF.

The sample holds many counts of this clonotype. This chain joins TRBV4-1 and TRBJ2-1; tentative D call: TRBD1 (6 bases). Trimming left V 0 bases short and J 9 bases short, with 18 bases between. From germline, CDR1 is MGHRA and CDR2 YSYEKL. CDR3 length: 16 amino acids. The CDR3 here is CASSQDSPHRVGEQFF. CDR3 nucleotides: TGCGCCAGCAGCCAAGATTCCCCCCACAGGGTAGGTGAGCAGTTCTTC.

CDR3 in amino acids: CASSPEQTSGGRRELFF. CDR3 DNA: TGCGCCAGCAGCCCCGAACAGACTAGCGGGGGGCGCAGGGAGCTGTTTTTT. The chain is built from TRBV5-1 and TRBJ2-2, with 13 bases lining up with TRBD2. CDR1 and CDR2 (germline): SGHRS, YFSETQ. The CDR3 totals 17 residues. V lost 4 bases to trimming and J lost 9 bases; unmatched junction nucleotides: 12.

This clonotype appeared many times. The chain joins TRBV4-1 to TRBJ2-5; TRBD2 matches at 7 bases. The CDR3 loop spans 17 amino acids. V was clipped by 0 bases and J by 3 bases; unmatched bases: 10. CDR1 and CDR2 (germline): MGHRA, YSYEKL. In DNA form, the CDR3 reads TGCGCCAGCAGCCAAGACGTTGGGGGACTACAAGAAGAGACCCAGTACTTC. Its protein is CASSQDVGGLQEETQYF.

This chain uses TRBV2 with TRBJ1-2; a weak D match, TRBD1 (6 bases). V lost 3 bases, J lost 7 bases, and 12 bases lay in between. From germline, CDR1 is SNHLY and CDR2 FYNNEI. The CDR3 is 13 amino acids. The CDR3 DNA follows: TGTGCCAGCAGTGAGGGGACACCTCTTGGCTACACCTTC. Encoded protein: CASSEGTPLGYTF.

This clonotype was seen many times. This rearrangement joins TRBV5-1 to TRBJ2-1; D gene unclear. CDR3 length: 14 residues. Trimming took 2 bases from V and 3 from J, leaving 9 bases between them. Germline assignment: CDR1 SGHRS and CDR2 YFSETQ. The CDR3 loop is CASSFLADYNEQFF. Here the CDR3 DNA reads TGCGCCAGCAGCTTTCTGGCAGACTACAATGAGCAGTTCTTC.

At least ten counts were recorded for this clonotype. The chain carries TRBV2 and TRBJ1-6, with D hard to call. Germline V gene data show CDR1 as SNHLY and CDR2 as FYNNEI. Trimming shortened V by 4 bases and J by 2 bases, and 6 bases separated the two germline ends. The CDR3 spans 14 residues. Here the CDR3 DNA reads TGTGCCAGCAGTGCCCAGGCCTATAATTCACCCCTCCACTTT. Residues: CASSAQAYNSPLHF.

This clonotype was counted many times. The gene calls are TRBV6-4 and TRBJ2-1; 14 nucleotides align to TRBD2. V shed 4 bases, J shed 7 bases, and the junction held 0 bases outside the gene matches. CDR3 length: 14 amino acids. Germline V CDR1 and CDR2: MRHNA, SNTAGT. The CDR3 region has the DNA TGTGCCAGCAGTGGACTAGCGGGGGGGAATGAGCAGTTCTTC. Its translation: CASSGLAGGNEQFF.

This clonotype was seen more than once but under ten times. The gene calls are TRBV9 and TRBJ2-7; D gene uncertain. Germline CDR1 and CDR2: SGDLS and YYNGEE. The CDR3 runs to 15 residues. Trimming removed 0 bases at V and 4 bases at J, with 14 bases between. CDR3 DNA sequence: TGTGCCAGCAGCGTAGTCGAGTCCCCCTTATACGAGCAGTACTTC. Translation: CASSVVESPLYEQYF.

The table lists this clonotype with a few counts. The genes are TRBV20-1 and TRBJ2-7; 7 bases agree with TRBD2. The CDR3 has 13 amino acids. V was pared by 3 bases and J by 2 bases, with 4 bases of the junction left unmatched. CDR1 is DFQATT, CDR2 SNEGSKA, per germline (reference sequence). The CDR3 region is CSASPGLAYEQYF. The CDR3 DNA reads TGCAGTGCTAGCCCCGGACTAGCCTACGAGCAGTACTTC.

This chain uses TRBV24-1 with TRBJ2-2; tentatively, D is TRBD1 (7 bases). V was pared by 6 bases and J by 2 bases, with 15 bases between. CDR1 is KGHDR and CDR2 is SFDVKD in the germline V gene. The length of the CDR3 is 16 residues. CDR3 sequence reads: CATSSPRDRNTGELFF. CDR3 bases: TGTGCCACCAGTTCGCCGCGGGACAGAAACACCGGGGAGCTGTTTTTT.

The table lists this clonotype with many counts. The chain carries TRBV12-3 or TRBV12-4 and TRBJ2-2; 10 bases match TRBD1. J gave up 6 bases and V 1 base, and 23 bases lay outside the gene matches. The CDR3 consists of 22 residues. This CDR3 is CASSLGFAGTGVKKDLPGELFF. Here the CDR3 DNA reads TGTGCCAGCAGTTTAGGTTTTGCCGGGACAGGGGTTAAAAAGGACTTACCCGGGGAGCTGTTTTTT.

This clonotype was observed many times. The chain has TRBV20-1 and TRBJ2-2; 14 nucleotides line up with TRBD2. The CDR3 loop spans 19 amino acids. Germline CDR1 is DFQATT and CDR2 is SNEGSKA (reference sequence). The V gene end was trimmed by 4 bases and the J gene end by 2 bases; junction bases not matched to a gene: 12. The CDR3 sequence is CSAKGLAGDSLLNTGELFF. The CDR3 bases are TGCAGTGCTAAGGGACTAGCGGGGGATTCCCTCCTTAACACCGGGGAGCTGTTTTTT.

In its sample, this clonotype was seen a few times. The V call is TRBV20-1, the J call TRBJ2-1, with 13 bases identical to TRBD2. The CDR3 is made up of 19 amino acids. Trimming at V came to 1 base and at J to 0 bases, leaving 9 bases not matched to a gene. Germline CDR1 DFQATT, CDR2 SNEGSKA (reference sequence). CDR3 sequence (DNA): TGCAGTGCTAGAGGAGAACTAGCGGGGGGGAAGAGCTCCTACAATGAGCAGTTCTTC. Translated, it gives CSARGELAGGKSSYNEQFF.

This clonotype was detected ten times or more. This chain links TRBV6-1 with TRBJ2-3, with no clear D. The CDR3 sequence is 14 residues long. Germline CDR1 and CDR2: MNHNS and SASEGT. Trimming removed 6 bases from V and 2 bases from J, with 12 bases in between. The DNA of the CDR3 is TGTGCCAGCAGCCAACCGGGTTCCACAGATACGCAGTATTTT. This codes for CASSQPGSTDTQYF.